The 2 T cell receptor beta chains below come from one sample, sequenced in a study of CXCR3-negative and CXCR3-positive naive CD8 T cells. All TRB cDNA libraries came from 5' RACE performed with UMI labels. From the 5' RACE reads, TCRdb lists one entry per CDR3 protein and no DNA. Its listing shows some 38,000 distinct CDR3 sequences. The sequenced sample was memory CD8+ T cells from blood. These TCRs come from a human donor in good health. Some clones in this sample may be carry-over from other donors' samples.

V usage is TRBV24-1 and J usage is TRBJ2-2; the D gene TCRdb calls, TRBD1, cannot be checked with no DNA. The CDR3 totals 15 residues. From germline, CDR1 is KGHDR and CDR2 SFDVKD. CDR3 sequence: CATSETEQDTGELFF.

The gene calls are TRBV28 and TRBJ2-7; TCRdb lists TRBD2, though no DNA is available to test this call. Germline-derived CDR1 and CDR2 are MDHEN and SYDVKM. This CDR3 comprises 15 residues. The CDR3 is CASSLIAGSSYEQYF.